What follows are 18 T cell receptor beta chains derived from one specimen sequenced in a study of blood T cell repertoires in COVID-19. The repertoire was sequenced with immunoSEQ multiplex PCR; TCRdb's copy has only in-frame clones and lacks some. The sample records 250,000 or so clones, approximately 90% being singletons. Specimen: PBMCs or T cells enriched from blood (not recorded which). The receptors were gathered from a man aged 40-50 years who had been exposed to COVID-19.

The chain is built from TRBV9 and TRBJ2-7; weak D call: TRBD1 (5 bases). Germline V lookup: CDR1 SGDLS, CDR2 YYNGEE. Trimming took off 3 bases at V and 1 base at J, with 11 bases between the two ends. CDR3 size: 14 residues. In DNA, the CDR3 is TGTGCCAGCAGCGATGGGGCTAAATCCTACGAGCAGTACTTC. Its translation is CASSDGAKSYEQYF.

This clone is a singleton in its sample. V usage is TRBV14 and J usage is TRBJ2-1, with a possible D match to TRBD1 (6 bases). Looked up from germline, CDR1 is SGHDN and CDR2 is FVKESK. The CDR3 is made up of 11 amino acids. The germline V and J ends were trimmed by 6 bases and 7 bases, with 7 bases remaining between them. The CDR3 is CASRQGNEQFF. The CDR3 bases are TGTGCCAGCAGACAGGGTAATGAGCAGTTCTTC.

V usage is TRBV4-2 and J usage is TRBJ2-2; 10 bases are a match to TRBD2. J gave up 1 base and V 1 base, and 3 bases lay outside the gene matches. CDR3 size: 17 residues. Germline CDR1 LGHNA, CDR2 YNFKEQ. This chain's CDR3 is CASSQGVAGGNTGELFF. Written as DNA, the CDR3 is TGTGCCAGCAGCCAAGGGGTAGCGGGAGGGAACACCGGGGAGCTGTTTTTT.

The rearrangement uses TRBV7-3 and TRBJ2-3; 8 bases are a match to TRBD2. The ends lost 5 bases at V and 1 base at J; junction bases unmatched: 5. Per germline, CDR1 SGHTA and CDR2 FQGTGA. The CDR3 runs 15 residues. CDR3 DNA sequence: TGTGCCAGCAGCCCGGCGGGGGGACGCACAGATACGCAGTATTTT. Translating gives CASSPAGGRTDTQYF. The variable domain in full, completed from reference TRBV7-3 and TRBJ2-3, reads GAGVSQTPSNKVTEKGKYVELRCDPISGHTALYWYRQSLGQGPEFLIYFQGTGAADDSGLPNDRFFAVRPEGSVSTLKIQRTERGDSAVYLCASSPAGGRTDTQYFGPGTRLTVL.

CDR3 bases: TGTGCCAGCAGCCAAGATCAGTTTGGAGGCACCGGGGAGCTGTTTTTT. This sequence encodes CASSQDQFGGTGELFF. The chain is built from TRBV3-1 (or the pseudogene TRBV3-2) and TRBJ2-2; a possible D gene is TRBD2 (5 bases). Germline V CDR1 and CDR2: LGHDT, YNNKEL (reference sequence). V lost 0 bases and J 4 bases, leaving 12 bases between the germline ends. The CDR3 totals 16 residues.

The chain couples TRBV7-9 to TRBJ1-1; unclear D gene. Trimming took 5 bases from V and 6 from J, leaving 10 bases between them. Germline CDR1 and CDR2: SEHNR and FQNEAQ (reference sequence). The CDR3 covers 12 residues. This CDR3 is CASSLEPPEAFF. CDR3 coding DNA: TGTGCCAGCAGCCTCGAGCCGCCTGAAGCTTTCTTT.

This chain links TRBV15 with TRBJ1-2; unclear D gene. The ends were cut back, 0 bases at V and 8 bases at J, with 16 bases in the middle. The CDR3 extends over 15 amino acids. Germline CDR1 reads LNHNV; CDR2 reads YYDKDF (reference sequence). This chain's CDR3 is CATSRDLTGFGGYTF. In nucleotides, the CDR3 is TGTGCCACCAGCAGAGATTTAACGGGGTTTGGAGGCTACACCTTC. Full variable domain (missing parts from reference TRBV15 and TRBJ1-2): DAMVIQNPRYQVTQFGKPVTLSCSQTLNHNVMYWYQQKSSQAPKLLFHYYDKDFNNEADTPDNFQSRRPNTSFCFLDIRSPGLGDTAMYLCATSRDLTGFGGYTFGSGTRLTVV.

The gene calls are TRBV28 and TRBJ1-1, with no clear D. Looked up from germline, CDR1 is MDHEN and CDR2 is SYDVKM. Trimming pared 2 bases from V and 0 bases from J, leaving 7 bases between. The CDR3 consists of 14 residues. DNA of the CDR3: TGTGCCAGCAGTTTACGAGGGATGAACACTGAAGCTTTCTTT. Translating it yields CASSLRGMNTEAFF.

This rearrangement joins TRBV7-3 to TRBJ2-2; D call uncertain. V was cut by 0 bases and J by 0 bases, with 5 bases left in between. CDR3 length equals 15 residues. Germline V gives CDR1 SGHTA, CDR2 FQGTGA. CDR3: CASSLTSANTGELFF. CDR3 sequence (DNA): TGTGCCAGCAGCTTAACAAGCGCGAACACCGGGGAGCTGTTTTTT.

The rearrangement joins TRBV9 to TRBJ2-1, with 9 bases matching TRBD2. Germline values: CDR1 SGDLS, CDR2 YYNGEE. The CDR3 is 14 residues long. The V gene end was trimmed by 4 bases and the J gene end by 7 bases; junction bases not matched to a gene: 6. CDR3 in amino acids: CASSPRSGRNEQFF. CDR3 coding DNA: TGTGCCAGCAGCCCACGTAGCGGGAGAAATGAGCAGTTCTTC.

V gene TRBV7-6 combines with J gene TRBJ2-7; D uncertain. The V end was cut by 1 base, the J end by 1 base, with 5 bases between. The CDR3 contains 13 residues. Germline V lookup: CDR1 SGHVS, CDR2 FNYEAQ. The CDR3 DNA reads TGTGCCAGCAGCTTAGAACAGTCCTACGAGCAGTACTTC. It yields the protein CASSLEQSYEQYF. The whole variable domain, filled in from reference TRBV7-6 and TRBJ2-7, reads GAGVSQSPRYKVTKRGQDVALRCDPISGHVSLYWYRQALGQGPEFLTYFNYEAQQDKSGLPNDRFSAERPEGSISTLTIQRTEQRDSAMYRCASSLEQSYEQYFGPGTRLTVT.

This clone has just a few counts. The CDR3 nucleotides are TGTGCCACCTACTGGACAGGGGACTATGGCTACACCTTC. It translates to CATYWTGDYGYTF. The V call is TRBV28, the J call TRBJ1-2, with 9 nucleotides matching TRBD1. Trimming at V came to 10 bases and at J to 3 bases, leaving 6 bases not matched to a gene. The germline V gene has CDR1 MDHEN and CDR2 SYDVKM. The CDR3 is 13 residues long.

The chain is built from TRBV28 and TRBJ1-2; D gene uncertain. Germline CDR1 is MDHEN and CDR2 is SYDVKM. The CDR3 covers 14 residues. Trimming removed 2 bases from V and 0 bases from J, with 7 bases in between. DNA of the CDR3: TGTGCCAGCAGTTTAACCCAGGCTAACTATGGCTACACCTTC. Protein product: CASSLTQANYGYTF.

In this sample, this clone turned up a few times. This chain joins TRBV27 and TRBJ2-1; TRBD2 agrees at 8 bases. Germline CDR1 reads MNHEY; CDR2 reads SMNVEV (reference sequence). This CDR3 contains 13 residues. The trim removed 2 bases at V and 8 bases at J, leaving 2 bases unmatched. For the CDR3, the DNA is TGTGCCAGCAGTTTACCGACTAGCGATGAGCAGTTCTTC. It specifies CASSLPTSDEQFF.

The chain recombines TRBV18 with TRBJ1-1; D ambiguous. The V end was cut by 2 bases, the J end by 4 bases, with 5 bases between. The CDR3 is 12 residues long. Germline V gene lookup returns CDR1 KGHSH and CDR2 LQKENI. CDR3 sequence reads: CASSPMSTEAFF. CDR3 DNA: TGTGCCAGCTCACCAATGAGCACTGAAGCTTTCTTT.

This chain joins TRBV13 and TRBJ2-5; D uncertain. Per the germline V gene, CDR1 is PRHDT and CDR2 is FYEKMQ (reference sequence). The CDR3 is 19 amino acids. V was clipped by 4 bases and J by 3 bases, with 27 bases between them. The CDR3 sequence is CASSSPGLAGIRRKETQYF. CDR3 coding DNA: TGTGCCAGCAGCTCCCCTGGCCTGGCAGGCATACGTCGGAAAGAGACCCAGTACTTC.

This chain links TRBV12-3 or TRBV12-4 with TRBJ2-7, with D possibly TRBD2 on 6 matching bases. This CDR3 region has 13 residues. Trimming took 5 bases from V and 3 from J, leaving 11 bases between them. DNA of the CDR3: TGTGCCAGCAGTCCTCCGGGGGTCTACGAGCAGTACTTC. The encoded protein is CASSPPGVYEQYF.

The chain carries TRBV7-2 and TRBJ1-4; the match to TRBD1 covers 8 bases. CDR1 is SGHTA and CDR2 is FQGNSA in the germline V gene. The V gene end was trimmed by 5 bases and the J gene end by 5 bases; junction bases not matched to a gene: 10. The CDR3 has 16 residues. CDR3 in amino acids: CASSPIVRQGNEKLFF. The CDR3 nucleotides are TGTGCCAGCAGCCCCATTGTTAGACAGGGGAATGAAAAACTGTTTTTT. Full variable domain (missing parts from reference TRBV7-2 and TRBJ1-4): GAGVSQSPSNKVTEKGKDVELRCDPISGHTALYWYRQSLGQGLEFLIYFQGNSAPDKSGLPSDRFSAERTGGSVSTLTIQRTQQEDSAVYLCASSPIVRQGNEKLFFGSGTQLSVL.